The rows below give T cell receptor beta chains drawn from one sample of a study of breast tumors, draining lymph nodes, adjacent tissues. TCRdb used MiXCR to reprocess the multiplex PCR reads, holding one entry per CDR3 protein. The data show tens of thousands of distinct CDR3 sequences, approximately 22% seen once. Sequenced input: breast tumor tissue. The receptors were gathered from a female donor with breast cancer. Some clones in this sample may be carry-over from other donors' samples. Both conserved end residues are part of each CDR3. The D gene is left open where the match is weak. Expanded clones are given a class, and other clones once, few, many or no size at all.

v_gene	j_gene	d_gene	abundance	CDR3nt	CDR3aa
TRBV20-1	TRBJ2-7	-	-	TGCAGTGCTAGGGGGGGACAGTGGTCCTACGAGCAGTACTTC	CSARGGQWSYEQYF
TRBV7-2	TRBJ2-1	TRBD1	many	TGTGCCAGCAGCCCGGACAGGGGGTATTGGAATGAGCAGTTCTTC	CASSPDRGYWNEQFF
TRBV19	TRBJ1-2	TRBD1	many	TGTGCCAGTAGTACGGGGACAGGATCAACACTCGGGGGCTACACCTTC	CASSTGTGSTLGGYTF
TRBV14	TRBJ2-1	-	many	TGTGCCAGCAGCCAAGAACGAAGAGGGCGGAAAACGCAGGGCTATGAGCAGTTCTTC	CASSQERRGRKTQGYEQFF
TRBV9	TRBJ1-2	-	many	TGTGCCAGCAGCGTAGGGCACTCTGAGGGTTATGGCTACACCTTC	CASSVGHSEGYGYTF
TRBV6-5	TRBJ2-7	-	many	TGTGCCAGCAACCAACGTAGACCTCCCTACGAGCAGTACTTC	CASNQRRPPYEQYF
TRBV4-1	TRBJ1-3	-	many	TGCGCCAGCAGCCCAAGCTTTCGGCGGGGTGAGGGAAACACCATATATTTT	CASSPSFRRGEGNTIYF
TRBV7-7	TRBJ2-7	-	many	TGTGCCAGCAGCCCAAGCACAGGGCACGACGAGCAGTACTTC	CASSPSTGHDEQYF
TRBV3-1	TRBJ2-1	-	few	TGTGCCAGCAGCCAAGAGGTTTCGTCAGATTATATCAATGAGCAGTTCTTC	CASSQEVSSDYINEQFF
TRBV6-5	TRBJ1-1	-	-	TGTGCCAGCAGCCTAGGGGGGGACACTGAAGCTTTCTTT	CASSLGGDTEAFF